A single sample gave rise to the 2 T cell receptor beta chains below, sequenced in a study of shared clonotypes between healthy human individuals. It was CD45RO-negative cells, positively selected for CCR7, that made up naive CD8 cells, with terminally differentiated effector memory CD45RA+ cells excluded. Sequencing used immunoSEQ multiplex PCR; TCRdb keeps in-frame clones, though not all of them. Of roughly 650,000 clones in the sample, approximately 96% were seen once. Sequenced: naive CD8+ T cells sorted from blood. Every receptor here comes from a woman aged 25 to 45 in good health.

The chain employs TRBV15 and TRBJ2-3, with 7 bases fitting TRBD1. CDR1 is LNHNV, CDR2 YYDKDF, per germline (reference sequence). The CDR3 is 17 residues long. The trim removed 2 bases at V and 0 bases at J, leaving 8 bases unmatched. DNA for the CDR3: TGTGCCACCAGCAGAAACGCACAGGGGACCAGCACAGATACGCAGTATTTT. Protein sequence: CATSRNAQGTSTDTQYF.

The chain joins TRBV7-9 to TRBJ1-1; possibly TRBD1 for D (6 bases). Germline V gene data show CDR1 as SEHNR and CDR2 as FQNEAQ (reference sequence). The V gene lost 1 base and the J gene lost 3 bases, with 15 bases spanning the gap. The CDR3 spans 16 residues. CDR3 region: CASSLDFIQGYTEAFF. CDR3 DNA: TGTGCCAGCAGCTTAGATTTTATACAGGGATACACTGAAGCTTTCTTT. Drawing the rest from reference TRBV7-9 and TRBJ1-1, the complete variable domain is DTGVSQNPRHKITKRGQNVTFRCDPISEHNRLYWYRQTLGQGPEFLTYFQNEAQLEKSRLLSDRFSAERPKGSFSTLEIQRTEQGDSAMYLCASSLDFIQGYTEAFFGQGTRLTVV.